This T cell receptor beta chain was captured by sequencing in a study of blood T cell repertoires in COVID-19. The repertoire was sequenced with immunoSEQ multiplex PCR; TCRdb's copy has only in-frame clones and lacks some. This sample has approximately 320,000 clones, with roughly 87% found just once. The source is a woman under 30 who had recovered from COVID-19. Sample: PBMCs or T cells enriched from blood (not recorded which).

The CDR3 region has the DNA TGTGCCAGCAGTTTTTTTAGGGGGCAGGGTGGCTACACCTTC. Its protein is CASSFFRGQGGYTF. This chain uses TRBV28 with TRBJ1-2; 7 bases line up with TRBD1. The CDR3 is made up of 14 amino acids. J gave up 7 bases and V 3 bases, and 8 bases lay outside the gene matches. Germline lookup yields CDR1 MDHEN and CDR2 SYDVKM.